This TCR beta chain was captured in a study of T cell repertoires in cytomegalovirus infection. Worth noting for this clonotype: This may be a read error: a much more frequent sequence differs by one nucleotide.

Each CDR3 protein gets one entry after TCRdb re-called the reads with MiXCR. The sample shows almost 500,000 distinct CDR3 sequences, over 9% of them seen only once. This CDR3 spans 17 amino acids. V and J are TRBV23-1 and TRBJ2-1, with 9 bases lining up with TRBD2. TRBV23-1 is flagged as an ORF with uncertain function. This TCR was recovered from a human donor in good health (CMV status not recorded). Some clones in this sample may be carry-over from other donors' samples. Sequencing input: PBMCs. CDR3 sequence reads: CSSPRLSRAGGPNEQFF. In nucleotides, the CDR3 is TGCTCCAGCCCTAGGCTAAGCAGGGCGGGAGGGCCTAATGAGCAGTTCTTC.